Listed below are T cell receptor beta chains from one sample, sequenced in a study of T cells in Graves' hyperthyroidism and ophthalmopathy. TCRdb re-analysed the multiplex PCR reads in MiXCR, keeping a single row per CDR3 protein. In the table there are over 700,000 distinct CDR3 sequences, approximately 19% of which are singletons. The specimen was blood. The origin of the receptors is a woman between 45 and 65 years old with Graves' hyperthyroidism that later progressed to Graves' ophthalmopathy. Both conserved end residues are part of each CDR3. Each record gives: CDR3 length, V gene, D gene, clone size, J gene, CDR3 protein, CDR3 DNA. The D gene is left open where the match is weak. A clone size is listed for some rows: how often the clone was seen (once, few, many), or a class if it is expanded.

>16|TRBV7-9|TRBD2|many|TRBJ2-1
CASSLSLAVPYNEQFF
TGTGCCAGCAGCTTAAGCCTAGCGGTGCCCTACAATGAGCAGTTCTTC
>15|TRBV9|.|.|TRBJ2-7
CASSVGTASSYEQYF
TGTGCCAGCAGCGTCGGGACGGCGAGCTCCTACGAGCAGTACTTC
>14|TRBV3-1|.|few|TRBJ2-5
CASSQLGGKGTQYF
TGTGCCAGCAGCCAACTCGGAGGGAAAGGGACCCAGTACTTC
>13|TRBV6-4|.|.|TRBJ2-1
CASSDSRLSEQFF
TGTGCCAGCAGTGACTCTAGGCTTAGCGAGCAGTTCTTC
>17|TRBV18|TRBD1|many|TRBJ1-5
CASSPLAFGTENQPQHF
TGTGCCAGCTCACCACTGGCGTTCGGGACAGAGAATCAGCCCCAGCATTTT
>13|TRBV20-1|.|few|TRBJ1-6
CSATGYGLSPLHF
TGCAGTGCTACAGGGTACGGTCTATCACCCCTCCACTTT
>15|TRBV6-1|.|.|TRBJ1-5
CASSKAQYSNQPQHF
TGTGCCAGCAGTAAAGCGCAGTATAGCAATCAGCCCCAGCATTTT
>14|TRBV24-1|TRBD1|few|TRBJ2-2
CASSATGGTGELFF
TGTGCCAGCTCAGCCACAGGGGGCACCGGGGAGCTGTTTTTT
>15|TRBV2|.|many|TRBJ1-2
CASSEYRGAHYGYTF
TGTGCCAGCAGTGAGTATAGGGGCGCGCACTATGGCTACACCTTC
>15|TRBV19|.|.|TRBJ2-1
CASSIGSGDYNEQFF
TGTGCCAGTAGTATCGGGTCAGGGGACTACAATGAGCAGTTCTTC
>15|TRBV5-6|.|.|TRBJ2-5
CASSREGTAQETQYF
TGTGCCAGCAGCCGGGAGGGGACAGCCCAAGAGACCCAGTACTTC
>18|TRBV7-2|TRBD1|.|TRBJ1-6
CASSQRGPGTGNNSPLHF
TGTGCCAGCTCACAGCGCGGTCCCGGGACAGGAAATAATTCACCCCTCCACTTT
>16|TRBV4-1|.|.|TRBJ1-5
CASSQDFVRSWQPQHF
TGCGCCAGCAGCCAAGATTTTGTTCGGTCGTGGCAGCCCCAGCATTTT
>15|TRBV6-2/TRBV6-3|.|once|TRBJ2-7
CASSYSGRFSYEQYF
TGTGCCAGCAGTTACTCCGGACGGTTTAGTTACGAGCAGTACTTC
>14|TRBV6-2/TRBV6-3|.|.|TRBJ2-7
CASRPIRAADEQYF
TGTGCCAGCAGACCCATCCGGGCGGCTGACGAGCAGTACTTC
>14|TRBV3-1|.|many|TRBJ2-3
CASSRGTSTDTQYF
TGTGCCAGCAGCCGAGGGACTTCCACAGATACGCAGTATTTT
>14|TRBV29-1|TRBD1|.|TRBJ2-1
CSAIGTGGYNEQFF
TGCAGCGCGATCGGGACAGGGGGATACAATGAGCAGTTCTTC
>15|TRBV5-1|.|many|TRBJ2-2
CASSLEGPLAGELFF
TGCGCCAGCAGCTTGGAAGGCCCCCTGGCCGGGGAGCTGTTTTTT
>12|TRBV30|.|.|TRBJ1-2
CAWSPPGLGYTF
TGTGCCTGGAGCCCCCCCGGTCTCGGCTACACCTTC
>13|TRBV5-1|.|.|TRBJ2-4
CASSVGTGNIQYF
TGCGCCAGCAGCGTGGGAACAGGGAACATTCAGTACTTC
>14|TRBV7-2|TRBD2|.|TRBJ2-1
CASSLLAGEGEQFF
TGTGCCAGCAGCTTACTAGCGGGAGAGGGGGAGCAGTTCTTC
>15|TRBV3-1|TRBD1|many|TRBJ1-1
CASSTRDRGDTEAFF
TGTGCCAGCAGCACCCGGGACAGGGGAGACACTGAAGCTTTCTTT
>14|TRBV29-1|.|.|TRBJ2-3
CSVEPPWSTDTQYF
TGCAGCGTTGAACCCCCCTGGAGCACAGATACGCAGTATTTT
>14|TRBV19|.|few|TRBJ1-5
CASTQGLNNQPQHF
TGTGCCAGTACTCAGGGACTGAACAATCAGCCCCAGCATTTT
>15|TRBV12-3/TRBV12-4|.|many|TRBJ1-4
CASSSTGLTNEKLFF
TGTGCCAGCAGTTCAACAGGATTAACTAATGAAAAACTGTTTTTT
>12|TRBV3-1|.|many|TRBJ1-1
CASSLPEAAAFF
TGTGCCAGCAGCCTTCCGGAAGCGGCAGCTTTCTTT
>15|TRBV7-2|TRBD2|many|TRBJ2-1
CASSLDLAGHNEQFF
TGTGCCAGCAGCTTAGATCTAGCGGGGCACAATGAGCAGTTCTTC
>14|TRBV2|.|.|TRBJ2-5
CASRLTRGQETQYF
TGTGCCAGCAGACTGACTCGCGGCCAAGAGACCCAGTACTTC
>19|TRBV6-1|.|few|TRBJ2-4
CASSEAGRPGIVAKNIQYF
TGTGCCAGCAGTGAAGCGGGTAGACCCGGGATCGTCGCCAAAAACATTCAGTACTTC
>17|TRBV9|.|.|TRBJ1-3
CASSSSPAGHSGNTIYF
TGTGCCAGCAGCTCCTCCCCCGCAGGGCACTCTGGAAACACCATATATTTT
>16|TRBV18|.|few|TRBJ2-5
CASSSGTQPWRETQYF
TGTGCCAGCTCATCCGGGACACAACCCTGGCGAGAGACCCAGTACTTC
>13|TRBV6-1|TRBD1|.|TRBJ2-1
CAQGGQGAREQFF
TGTGCCCAAGGAGGGCAGGGGGCTCGTGAGCAGTTCTTC
>15|TRBV11-3|.|.|TRBJ2-1
CASSLEARGVDEQFF
TGTGCCAGCAGCTTAGAAGCCAGGGGTGTTGATGAGCAGTTCTTC
>17|TRBV6-2/TRBV6-3|TRBD1|.|TRBJ1-5
CASSYSIRQGGNQPQHF
TGTGCCAGCAGTTACTCGATCCGACAGGGGGGCAATCAGCCCCAGCATTTT
>17|TRBV5-6|.|few|TRBJ1-1
CASSLGQGAGWNTEAFF
TGTGCCAGCAGCTTGGGCCAAGGGGCTGGATGGAACACTGAAGCTTTCTTT
>10|TRBV20-1|.|many|TRBJ2-5
CSARAETQYF
TGCAGTGCTAGGGCGGAGACCCAGTACTTC
>13|TRBV3-1|.|many|TRBJ2-7
CASSQDRVGEQYF
TGTGCCAGCAGCCAAGATCGGGTTGGCGAGCAGTACTTC
>17|TRBV11-2|.|many|TRBJ2-1
CASSTLPLGALGNEQFF
TGTGCCAGCAGCACCCTACCTCTGGGGGCCCTGGGCAATGAGCAGTTCTTC
>13|TRBV10-3|TRBD1|.|TRBJ1-5
CATGTGANQPQHF
TGTGCCACCGGTACAGGGGCCAATCAGCCCCAGCATTTT
>15|TRBV15|.|.|TRBJ2-1
CATSRDRISYNEQFF
TGTGCCACCAGCAGAGATCGGATCTCCTACAATGAGCAGTTCTTC
>13|TRBV19|.|.|TRBJ2-7
CASSRDPFYEQYF
TGTGCCAGTAGTAGGGACCCCTTTTACGAGCAGTACTTC
>17|TRBV2|TRBD1|many|TRBJ1-1
CASTLLGQGSYNTEAFF
TGTGCCAGCACTCTTCTAGGACAGGGTTCTTATAACACTGAAGCTTTCTTT
>19|TRBV13|TRBD2|.|TRBJ2-3
CASSLEGIGTSGATDTQYF
TGTGCCAGCAGCTTAGAGGGCATTGGAACTAGCGGGGCCACAGATACGCAGTATTTT
>12|TRBV12-3/TRBV12-4|.|few|TRBJ1-1
CASLYSGTEAFF
TGTGCCAGCCTTTATTCGGGCACTGAAGCTTTCTTT
>16|TRBV11-2|.|many|TRBJ2-5
CASSSTWDLRGETQYF
TGTGCCAGCAGCTCAACCTGGGACCTCCGGGGAGAGACCCAGTACTTC
>15|TRBV3-1|TRBD1|many|TRBJ2-5
CASSPPWTGRETQYF
TGTGCCAGCAGCCCGCCTTGGACAGGGAGGGAGACCCAGTACTTC
>13|TRBV20-1|TRBD2|few|TRBJ2-3
CSASGRETDTQYF
TGCAGTGCTAGCGGGCGGGAGACAGATACGCAGTATTTT